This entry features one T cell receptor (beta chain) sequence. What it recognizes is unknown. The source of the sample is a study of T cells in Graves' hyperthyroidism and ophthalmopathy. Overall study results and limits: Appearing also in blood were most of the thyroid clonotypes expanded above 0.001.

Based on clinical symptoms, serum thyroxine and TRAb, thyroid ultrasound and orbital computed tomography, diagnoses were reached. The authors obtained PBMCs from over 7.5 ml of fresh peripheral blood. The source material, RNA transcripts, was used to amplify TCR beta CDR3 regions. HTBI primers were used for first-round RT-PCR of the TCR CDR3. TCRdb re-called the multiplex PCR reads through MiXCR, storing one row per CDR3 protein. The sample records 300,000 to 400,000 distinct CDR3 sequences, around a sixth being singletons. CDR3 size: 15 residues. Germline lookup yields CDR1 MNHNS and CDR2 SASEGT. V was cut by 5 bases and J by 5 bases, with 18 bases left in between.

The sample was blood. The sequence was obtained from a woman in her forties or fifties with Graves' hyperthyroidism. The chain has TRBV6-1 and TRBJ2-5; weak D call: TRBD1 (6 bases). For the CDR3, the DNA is TGTGCCAGCAGTTCCCTCGCTAGTAGGGGGGAGACCCAGTACTTC. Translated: CASSSLASRGETQYF.